This T cell receptor beta chain was identified during a study of read filtering for tumor transcriptome and immune sequencing (dated by TCRdb to the early 2020s). A note on the overall study: The cohort had around 18 male and 14 female patients with a mean age of about 66 years, ranging from roughly 47 to 85. Using the same bone marrow samples, the study ran both targeted immune repertoire sequencing and bulk whole-transcriptome sequencing and then compared the TCR repertoires from each method. One main goal was a read-filtering strategy for immune repertoire data, in particular deciding whether clonotypes backed by only one read should be removed. Whole-transcriptome libraries were prepared with the TruSeq RNA Access Library Prep Kit after DNase treatment. By revised international staging, roughly eight patients were R-ISS I, about 17 were R-ISS II and about 7 were R-ISS III. Per sample, about 3.5 to 11 million TCR-region mapped reads were obtained with IR-seq, compared with only roughly 80 to 1273 with RNA-seq. The research as a whole found: The sorted CD138-negative fraction was a mixed bone marrow immune population, not purified T cells. The correlation between IR-seq and RNA-seq shared clonotype proportions was increased by removal of single-read clonotypes. In IR-seq, single-read clonotypes were roughly 82% of clonotypes but around 3.2% of total reads; in RNA-seq they were about three quarters of clonotypes and 35% to 45% of reads. Compared with RNA-seq, IR-seq captured clonotypes at much greater depth and more reliably, and a smaller IR-seq throughput was enough to identify most of the shared clonotypes.

Bone marrow was sampled from every patient at the time of active disease. Bone marrow mononuclear cells were isolated by Ficoll-Hypaque density gradient centrifugation. Myeloma plasma cells were removed and CD138-negative cells were collected by negative selection after labeling with CD138 magnetic microbeads on a MACS separator. Flow cytometry with CD138 antibodies on an Attune NxT was used to check how pure the isolated cells were. Total RNA was extracted using TRIzol reagent and was quantified on a NanoDrop spectrophotometer. Paired RNA-seq and IR-seq were performed on each patient's CD138-negative bone marrow sample. V is cut back by 3 bases and J by 5 bases, with 6 bases in the junction unmatched. The CDR3 covers 15 residues, taking in both the cysteine and the phenylalanine. CDR3 DNA only is kept here, 45 bases in frame from base 1. Based on the germline V gene (reference sequence), the CDR1 and CDR2 sequences are DFQATT and SNEGSKA.

In this sample, this clonotype turned up many times. What antigen it recognizes has not been identified. No qualities accompany the bases; no much larger clone lies one base away. The Immunoverse kit was used to build TCR libraries from roughly 370 ng RNA, with molecular barcoded adaptors covering alpha/delta and beta/gamma chains. TCR library preparation used the same RNA that was used for transcriptome sequencing. Sequencing of the TCR libraries was done on an Illumina HiSeq 4000 with 2 x 150 cycles. The published analysis was carried out like this. MiXCR aligned TCR reads to human V, D, J and C references and assembled the aligned reads into CDR3 clonotypes, with quality filtering and error correction included. The tcR package in R was used for analysis of clonotype counts and gene usage diversity. For inspection of raw mapping reads, RNA-seq reads were mapped by STAR aligner version 2.5.3a onto GRCh37 of the human genome. To test how sequencing depth affected the clonotypes detected, IR-seq fastq files were randomly downsampled with Seqtk 1.3. TCRdb redid the processing of the public reads, applying fastp at Q25 and MiXCR, and retained in-frame beta chains. Rows merge per CDR3 protein into single entries with the most common DNA and genes. V and J calls and clone size were set by TCRdb, not the authors. Here the sample has thousands of distinct CDR3 sequences; 15% to 20% occur a single time. The ten largest make up less than 30% of the sample.

This TCR was recovered from a donor aged 40 or older with multiple myeloma. Input material: a population of CD138-negative cells sorted from bone marrow. The cell subset or site label of this sample denotes: bone marrow mononuclear cells depleted of CD138+ plasma/myeloma cells by negative magnetic selection. The chain joins TRBV20-1 to TRBJ2-7; 14 middle bases align to TRBD2. The CDR3 protein: CSAREGGLAGDEQYF. The DNA sequence is given as TGCAGTGCTAGGGAGGGGGGACTAGCGGGAGACGAGCAGTACTTC.